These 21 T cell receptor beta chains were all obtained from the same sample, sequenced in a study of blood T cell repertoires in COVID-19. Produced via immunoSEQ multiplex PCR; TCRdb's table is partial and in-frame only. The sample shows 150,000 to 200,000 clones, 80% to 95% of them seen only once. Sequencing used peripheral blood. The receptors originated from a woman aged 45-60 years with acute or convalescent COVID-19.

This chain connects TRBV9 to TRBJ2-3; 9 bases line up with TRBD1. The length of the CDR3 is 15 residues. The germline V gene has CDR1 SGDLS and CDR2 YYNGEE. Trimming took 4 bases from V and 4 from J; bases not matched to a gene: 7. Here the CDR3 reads CASSPGQGYPDTQYF. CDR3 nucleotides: TGTGCCAGCAGCCCAGGACAGGGGTACCCAGATACGCAGTATTTT.

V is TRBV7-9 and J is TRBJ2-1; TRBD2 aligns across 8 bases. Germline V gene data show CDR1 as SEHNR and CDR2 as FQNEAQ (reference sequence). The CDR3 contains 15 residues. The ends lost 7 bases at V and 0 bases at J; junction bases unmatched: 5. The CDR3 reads CASIAGLVSYNEQFF. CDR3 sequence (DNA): TGTGCCAGCATCGCGGGACTAGTCTCCTACAATGAGCAGTTCTTC.

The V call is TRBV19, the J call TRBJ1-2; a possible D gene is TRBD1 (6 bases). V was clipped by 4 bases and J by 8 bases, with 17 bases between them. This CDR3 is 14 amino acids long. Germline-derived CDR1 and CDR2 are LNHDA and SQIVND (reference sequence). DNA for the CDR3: TGTGCCAGTAGTACACAGGGATCTCCGAGGGGCTACACCTTC. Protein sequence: CASSTQGSPRGYTF. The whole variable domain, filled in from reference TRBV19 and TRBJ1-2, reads DGGITQSPKYLFRKEGQNVTLSCEQNLNHDAMYWYRQDPGQGLRLIYYSQIVNDFQKGDIAEGYSVSREKKESFPLTVTSAQKNPTAFYLCASSTQGSPRGYTFGSGTRLTVV.

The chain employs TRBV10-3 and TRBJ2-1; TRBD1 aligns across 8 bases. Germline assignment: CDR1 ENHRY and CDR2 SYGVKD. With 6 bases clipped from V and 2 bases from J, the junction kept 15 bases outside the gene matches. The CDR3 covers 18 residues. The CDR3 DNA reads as TGTGCCATCAGCGGAGGGTCCAGGGGGCCCGAGGCCTACAATGAGCAGTTCTTC. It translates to CAISGGSRGPEAYNEQFF.

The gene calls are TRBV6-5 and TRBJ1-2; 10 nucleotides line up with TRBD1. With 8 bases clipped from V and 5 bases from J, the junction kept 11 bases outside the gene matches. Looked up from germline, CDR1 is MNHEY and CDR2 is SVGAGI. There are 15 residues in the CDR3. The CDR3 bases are TGTGCCAGCGGCCGAGCGGACAGGGGGAATTATGGCTACACCTTC. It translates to CASGRADRGNYGYTF.

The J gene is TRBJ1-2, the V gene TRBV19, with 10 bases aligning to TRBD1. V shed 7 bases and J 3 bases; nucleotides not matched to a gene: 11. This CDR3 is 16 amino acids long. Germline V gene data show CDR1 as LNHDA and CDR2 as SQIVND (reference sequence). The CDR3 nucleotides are TGTGCCAGTACTAGACAGGGGGCAAATATGGACTATGGCTACACCTTC. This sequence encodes CASTRQGANMDYGYTF.

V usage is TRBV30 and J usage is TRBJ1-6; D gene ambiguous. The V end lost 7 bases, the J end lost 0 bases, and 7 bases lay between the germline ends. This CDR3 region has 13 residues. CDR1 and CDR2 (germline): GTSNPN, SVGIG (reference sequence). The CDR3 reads CASSSSYNSPLHF. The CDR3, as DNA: TGTGCCTCTAGTAGCTCCTATAATTCACCCCTCCACTTT.

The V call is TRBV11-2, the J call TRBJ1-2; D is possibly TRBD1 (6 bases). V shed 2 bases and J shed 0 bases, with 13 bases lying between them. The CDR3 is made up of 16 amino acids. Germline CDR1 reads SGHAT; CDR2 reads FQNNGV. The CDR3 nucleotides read TGTGCCAGCAGCTTAACAGGGAATGTCCCTAACTATGGCTACACCTTC. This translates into CASSLTGNVPNYGYTF.

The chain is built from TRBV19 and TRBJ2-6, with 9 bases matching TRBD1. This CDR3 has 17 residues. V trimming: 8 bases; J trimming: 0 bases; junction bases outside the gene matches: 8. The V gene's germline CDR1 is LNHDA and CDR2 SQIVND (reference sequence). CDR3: CASHLGTGTSGANVLTF. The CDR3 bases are TGTGCCAGTCATCTCGGGACAGGGACCTCTGGGGCCAACGTCCTGACTTTC.

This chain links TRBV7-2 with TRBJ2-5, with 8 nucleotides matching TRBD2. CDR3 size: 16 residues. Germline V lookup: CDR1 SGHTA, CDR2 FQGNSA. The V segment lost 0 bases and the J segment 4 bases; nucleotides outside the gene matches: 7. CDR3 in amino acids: CASSLARAAGGETQYF. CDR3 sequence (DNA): TGTGCCAGCAGCTTAGCGCGGGCGGCGGGGGGAGAGACCCAGTACTTC.

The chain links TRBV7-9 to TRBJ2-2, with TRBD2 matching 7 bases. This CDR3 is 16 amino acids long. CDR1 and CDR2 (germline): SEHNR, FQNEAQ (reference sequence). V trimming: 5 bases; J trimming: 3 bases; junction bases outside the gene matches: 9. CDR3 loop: CASSITWAGDTGELFF. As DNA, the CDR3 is TGTGCCAGCAGCATCACCTGGGCGGGGGACACCGGGGAGCTGTTTTTT.

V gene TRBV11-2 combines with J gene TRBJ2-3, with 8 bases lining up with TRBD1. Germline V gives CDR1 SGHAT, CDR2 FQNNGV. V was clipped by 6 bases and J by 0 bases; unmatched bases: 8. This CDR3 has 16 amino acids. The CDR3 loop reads CASSFARTGSTDTQYF. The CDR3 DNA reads TGTGCCAGCAGTTTCGCCAGGACAGGGAGCACAGATACGCAGTATTTT.

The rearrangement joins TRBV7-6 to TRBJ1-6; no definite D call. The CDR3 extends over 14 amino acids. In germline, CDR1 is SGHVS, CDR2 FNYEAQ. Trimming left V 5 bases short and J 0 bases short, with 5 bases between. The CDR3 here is CASSLSSYNSPLHF. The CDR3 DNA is TGTGCCAGCAGCCTTAGCTCCTATAATTCACCCCTCCACTTT. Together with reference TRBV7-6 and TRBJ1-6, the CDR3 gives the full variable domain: GAGVSQSPRYKVTKRGQDVALRCDPISGHVSLYWYRQALGQGPEFLTYFNYEAQQDKSGLPNDRFSAERPEGSISTLTIQRTEQRDSAMYRCASSLSSYNSPLHFGNGTRLTVT.

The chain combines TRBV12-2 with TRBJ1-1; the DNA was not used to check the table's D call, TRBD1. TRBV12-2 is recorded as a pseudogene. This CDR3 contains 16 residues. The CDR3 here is CASRLPPGGMNTEAFF. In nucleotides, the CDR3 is TGTGCAAGTCGCCTCCCCCCAGGGGGCATGAACACTGAAGCTTTCTTT.

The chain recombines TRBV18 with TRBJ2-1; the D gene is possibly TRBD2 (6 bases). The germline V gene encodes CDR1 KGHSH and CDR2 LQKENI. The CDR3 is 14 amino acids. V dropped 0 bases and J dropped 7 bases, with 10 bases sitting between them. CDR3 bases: TGTGCCAGCTCACCACCGTTGGGGAGGAATGAGCAGTTCTTC. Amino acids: CASSPPLGRNEQFF.

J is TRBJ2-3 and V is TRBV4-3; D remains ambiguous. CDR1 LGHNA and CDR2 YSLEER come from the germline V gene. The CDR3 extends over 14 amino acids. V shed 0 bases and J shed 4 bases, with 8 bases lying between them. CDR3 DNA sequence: TGCGCCAGCAGCCAAGATGGAGCCGCAGATACGCAGTATTTT. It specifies CASSQDGAADTQYF.

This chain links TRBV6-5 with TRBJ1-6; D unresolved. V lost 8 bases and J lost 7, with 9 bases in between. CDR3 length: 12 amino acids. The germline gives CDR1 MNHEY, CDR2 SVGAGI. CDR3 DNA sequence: TGTGCCAGCGCGGGGAGCAATTCACCCCTCCACTTT. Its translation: CASAGSNSPLHF.

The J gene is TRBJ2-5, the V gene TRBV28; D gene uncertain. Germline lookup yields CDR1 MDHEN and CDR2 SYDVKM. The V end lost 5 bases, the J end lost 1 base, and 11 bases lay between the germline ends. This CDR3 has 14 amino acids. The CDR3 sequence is CASSPRHLQETQYF. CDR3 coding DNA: TGTGCCAGCAGTCCCAGACACCTCCAAGAGACCCAGTACTTC. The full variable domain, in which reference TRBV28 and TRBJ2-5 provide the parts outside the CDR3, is DVKVTQSSRYLVKRTGEKVFLECVQDMDHENMFWYRQDPGLGLRLIYFSYDVKMKEKGDIPEGYSVSREKKERFSLILESASTNQTSMYLCASSPRHLQETQYFGPGTRLLVL.

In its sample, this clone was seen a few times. This CDR3 is CASSDAGGGETQYF. The CDR3 DNA sequence: TGTGCCAGCAGTGATGCAGGGGGCGGAGAGACCCAGTACTTC. J is TRBJ2-5 and V is TRBV6-1, with 8 bases identical to TRBD1. The V and J ends lost 3 bases and 4 bases, in that order; junction bases with no gene match: 4. The CDR3 length is 14 residues. Germline assignment: CDR1 MNHNS and CDR2 SASEGT.

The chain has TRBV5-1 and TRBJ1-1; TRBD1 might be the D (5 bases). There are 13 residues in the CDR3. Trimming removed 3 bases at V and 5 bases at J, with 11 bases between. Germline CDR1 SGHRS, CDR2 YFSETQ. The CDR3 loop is CASSSQGGTEAFF. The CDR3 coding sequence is TGCGCCAGCAGCTCCCAGGGAGGAACTGAAGCTTTCTTT. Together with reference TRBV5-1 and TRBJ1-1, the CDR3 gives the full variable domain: KAGVTQTPRYLIKTRGQQVTLSCSPISGHRSVSWYQQTPGQGLQFLFEYFSETQRNKGNFPGRFSGRQFSNSRSEMNVSTLELGDSALYLCASSSQGGTEAFFGQGTRLTVV.

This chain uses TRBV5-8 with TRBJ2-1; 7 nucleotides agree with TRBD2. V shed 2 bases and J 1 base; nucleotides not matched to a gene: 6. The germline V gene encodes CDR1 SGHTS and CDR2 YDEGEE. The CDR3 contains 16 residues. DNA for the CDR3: TGTGCCAGCAGCTTCGGGGTAGCGGGTTCCTACAATGAGCAGTTCTTC. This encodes CASSFGVAGSYNEQFF.